This T cell receptor beta chain derives from a study of cytomegalovirus exposure and HLA in healthy donors. Study results and caveats: Most TCR sequences showed up rarely, but some public TCRs showed up in many donors. Productive rates of about 90% or about 30% were seen for most TCR beta V segments in an earlier analysis. A later analysis linked fewer than 20,000 TCR beta sequences to HLA alleles at 0.05 false discovery rate.

With 60 Vbeta and 13 Jbeta primers, the PCR was carried out. The method was immunoSEQ multiplex PCR; TCRdb's version includes in-frame clones alone and lacks a portion of them. The top ten hold 1.5% to 2% of the sample, which has about 160,000 clones, around 84% seen once. About this clone: The antigen remains unidentified.

Sequencing was performed on PBMCs. The sequence came from a man younger than 35 in good health and CMV-seronegative.

The CDR3 reads CASSSQGLNTGQYF. The CDR3 DNA reads as TGTGCCAGCAGTTCCCAAGGTCTCAATACAGGGCAGTACTTC. This chain links TRBV5-4 with TRBJ2-7; perhaps TRBD1 as D (5 bases). This CDR3 region has 14 residues. In germline, CDR1 is SGHNT, CDR2 YYREEE (reference sequence). The V gene lost 5 bases and the J gene lost 9 bases, with 21 bases spanning the gap.